This paragraph reports one TCR beta chain. The antigen is not known. The sample originates from a study of blood T cells in healthy people across ages. Notes on the study in general: TCR beta diversity per million T cells fell roughly linearly with age.

With 5 bases removed from V and 0 bases from J, the gap between germline ends came to 11 bases. This CDR3 has 15 amino acids. Germline V gene lookup returns CDR1 DFQATT and CDR2 SNEGSKA (reference sequence). The authors isolated at least 6.5 million PBMCs per sample. For the second PCR, which ran for about 7 to 11 cycles, a sample-barcoded 5' primer and a J-beta primer mix were used. Each TCR beta cDNA got a 12-nucleotide random molecular identifier. TCRdb used MiXCR to reprocess the 5' RACE reads, holding one entry per CDR3 protein. The sample consists of fewer than 700,000 distinct CDR3 sequences, roughly 43% of them appearing once.

Sequencing was done on a sample of blood. This chain links TRBV20-1 with TRBJ2-6; D ambiguous. The clonotype was recovered from a man older than 75 in good health. For the CDR3, the DNA is TGCAGTGCTGGAAACCGGGTCTCTGGGGCCAACGTCCTGACTTTC. Its protein is CSAGNRVSGANVLTF.